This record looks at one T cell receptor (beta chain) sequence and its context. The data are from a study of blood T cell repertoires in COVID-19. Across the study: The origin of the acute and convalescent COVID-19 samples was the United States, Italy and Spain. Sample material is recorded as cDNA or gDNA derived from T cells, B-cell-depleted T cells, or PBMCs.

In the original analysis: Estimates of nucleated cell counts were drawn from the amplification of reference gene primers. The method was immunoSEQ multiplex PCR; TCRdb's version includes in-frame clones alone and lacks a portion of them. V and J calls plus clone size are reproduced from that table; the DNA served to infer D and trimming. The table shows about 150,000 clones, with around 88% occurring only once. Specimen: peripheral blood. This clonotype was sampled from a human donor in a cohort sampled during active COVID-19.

CDR3 region: CASSLGGGPGATNEKLFF. In nucleotides, the CDR3 is TGTGCCAGCAGCTTAGGCGGGGGACCGGGAGCAACTAATGAAAAACTGTTTTTT. The rearrangement uses TRBV7-8 and TRBJ1-4; perhaps TRBD1 as D (5 bases). This CDR3 has 18 amino acids. CDR1 and CDR2 (germline): SGHVS, FQNEAQ. V shed 1 base and J shed 0 bases, with 15 bases lying between them.